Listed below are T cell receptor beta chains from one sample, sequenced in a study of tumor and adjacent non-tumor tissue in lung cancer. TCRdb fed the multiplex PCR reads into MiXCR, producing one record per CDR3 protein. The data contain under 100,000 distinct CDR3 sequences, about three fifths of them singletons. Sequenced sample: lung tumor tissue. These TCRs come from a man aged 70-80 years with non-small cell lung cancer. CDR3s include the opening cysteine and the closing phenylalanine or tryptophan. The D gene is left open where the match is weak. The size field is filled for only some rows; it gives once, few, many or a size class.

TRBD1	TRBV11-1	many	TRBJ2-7	CASSFGTASTYEQYF	TGTGCCAGCAGCTTCGGGACAGCGAGTACCTACGAGCAGTACTTC
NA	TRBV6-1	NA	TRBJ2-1	CATSEGRTSEQFF	TGTGCCACCAGTGAAGGCAGAACCTCAGAGCAGTTCTTT
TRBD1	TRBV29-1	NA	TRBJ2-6	CSVPGTAGGVNVLTF	TGCAGCGTCCCCGGGACAGCCGGTGGGGTTAACGTCCTGACTTTC
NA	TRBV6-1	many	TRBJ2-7	CASSTTGPYEQYF	TGTGCCAGCTCTACGACGGGGCCCTACGAGCAGTACTTC
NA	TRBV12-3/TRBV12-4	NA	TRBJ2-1	CASSFGPSSSCNEQFF	TGTGCCAGCAGTTTTGGGCCTTCAAGCTCCTGCAATGAGCAGTTCTTC
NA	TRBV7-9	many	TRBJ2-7	CASSLGSHEQYF	TGTGCCAGCAGCTTAGGGTCCCACGAGCAGTACTTC
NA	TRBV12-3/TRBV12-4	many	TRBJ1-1	CASSPRDGEAFF	TGTGCCAGCAGTCCCCGGGACGGTGAAGCTTTCTTT
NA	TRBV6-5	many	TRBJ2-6	CASSQNSGANVLTF	TGTGCCAGCAGCCAGAACTCTGGGGCCAACGTCCTGACTTTC
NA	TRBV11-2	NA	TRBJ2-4	CASSSSNTWRNIQYF	TGTGCCAGCAGCTCCTCTAACACGTGGAGAAACATTCAATACTTT
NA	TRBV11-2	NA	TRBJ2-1	CASSSWGPVYNEQFF	TGTGCCAGCAGCTCGTGGGGGCCAGTATACAATGAGCAGTTCTTC
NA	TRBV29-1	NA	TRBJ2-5	CSSVGGGETQYF	TGCAGCTCGGTCGGGGGCGGGGAGACCCAGTACTTC
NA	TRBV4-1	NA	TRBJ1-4	CASSQDEKSLNERLFF	TGCGCCAGCAGCCAGGACGAAAAGAGCCTTAATGAAAGACTGTTTTTT
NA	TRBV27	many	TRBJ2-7	CATQGLGGSYEQYF	TGTGCCACCCAGGGTCTTGGGGGCTCCTACGAGCAGTACTTC
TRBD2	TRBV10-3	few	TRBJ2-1	CAISESAGEVYNGQFF	TGTGCCATCAGTGAATCAGCGGGAGAGGTCTACAATGGGCAGTTCTTC
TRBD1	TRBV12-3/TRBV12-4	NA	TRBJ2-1	CANKTGTVGNKQFF	TGTGCCAACAAAACCGGGACAGTCGGCAATAAGCAGTTCTTC
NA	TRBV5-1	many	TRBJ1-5	CASSTYVGQPQHF	TGCGCCAGCAGCACTTACGTAGGACAGCCCCAGCATTTT
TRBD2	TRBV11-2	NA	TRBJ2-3	CASSPGLAGPSSTVTHYF	TGTGCCAGCAGCCCTGGACTAGCGGGGCCCTCGAGCACAGTTACGCACTATTTT
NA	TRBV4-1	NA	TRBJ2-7	CTSSQSTGFPYDQYF	TGCACCAGCAGCCAATCGACAGGTTTCCCCTACGACCAGTACTTC
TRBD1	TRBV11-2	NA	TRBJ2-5	CASSWTRTGQETQNF	TGTGCCAGTAGTTGGACCAGGACAGGCCAAGAGACCCAGAACTTC
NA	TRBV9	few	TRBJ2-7	CASSVDPGWGSEQYF	TGTGCCAGCAGCGTAGATCCAGGCTGGGGATCTGAGCAGTACTTC
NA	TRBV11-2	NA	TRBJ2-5	CASSLDRRVGKIQYF	TGTGCCAGCAGCTTAGATCGGAGGGTTGGAAAGATCCAGTACTTC
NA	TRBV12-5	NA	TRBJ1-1	CANAPGQQNTEAFF	TGTGCTAATGCTCCTGGACAGCAGAACACTGAAGCTTTCTTT
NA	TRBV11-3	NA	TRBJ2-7	CASSAGSNYEQYF	TGCGCCAGCAGCGCCGGGAGCAACTACGAGCAGTACTTC
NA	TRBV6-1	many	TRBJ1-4	CASSKSQTGRLAEKLFF	TGTGCCAGCAGTAAAAGTCAGACGGGACGTTTGGCTGAAAAACTGTTTTTT
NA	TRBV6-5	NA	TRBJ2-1	CGSRTIGGYNEQFF	TGTGGCAGCAGGACTATCGGGGGCTACAATGAGCAGTTCTTC
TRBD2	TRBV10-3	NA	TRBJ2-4	CAISESVAGATLDKHIQYF	TGTGCCATCAGTGAGTCTGTAGCGGGGGCCACGTTGGACAAACACATTCAGTACTTC
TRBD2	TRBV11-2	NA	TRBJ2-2	CASSLTERGGFGELFF	TGTGCCAGCAGCTTAACTGAGCGGGGGGGCTTCGGGGAGCTGTTTTTT
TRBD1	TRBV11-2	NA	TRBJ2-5	CTSNGQGEETPYF	TGTACCAGCAATGGACAGGGTGAGGAGACCCCGTACTTC
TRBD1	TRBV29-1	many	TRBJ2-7	CSVGTGTGGSEQYF	TGCAGCGTCGGGACCGGGACAGGGGGGTCCGAGCAGTACTTC
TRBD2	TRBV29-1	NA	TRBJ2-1	CSAYNPRFGLVENELFF	TGCAGCGCCTACAACCCGCGGTTCGGACTAGTGGAGAATGAGCTGTTCTTC
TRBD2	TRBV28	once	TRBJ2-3	CASGLAWLAGESSTDTQYF	TGTGCCAGCGGTTTGGCGTGGCTAGCGGGGGAATCCAGCACAGATACGCAGTATTTT
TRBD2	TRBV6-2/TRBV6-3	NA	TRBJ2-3	CASSLPGARGGPIADTQYF	TGTGCCAGCAGCTTACCCGGGGCCCGGGGGGGGCCGATTGCGGATACGCAGTATTTT
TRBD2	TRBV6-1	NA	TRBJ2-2	CASSPLFGGSRARELFF	TGTGCCAGCAGTCCTCTCTTCGGGGGGAGTCGCGCCAGGGAGCTGTTTTTT
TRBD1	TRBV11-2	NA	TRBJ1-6	CASSTRDRVFSPFHF	TGTGCCAGCAGCACTAGGGACAGGGTATTTTCACCCTTCCACTTT
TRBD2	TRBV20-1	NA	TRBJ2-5	CSATRLAGDGGTQYF	TGCAGTGCTACCCGACTAGCGGGGGACGGGGGGACCCAGTACTTC
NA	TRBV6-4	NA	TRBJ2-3	CASSDEPTDTQYF	TGTGCCAGCAGTGACGAGCCCACAGATACGCAGTATTTT
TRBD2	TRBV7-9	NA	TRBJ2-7	CASSPGARTSGYQQYF	TGTGCTAGCAGCCCCGGGGCCCGTACTAGCGGGTACCAGCAGTACTTC
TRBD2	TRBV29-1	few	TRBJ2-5	CSVEGGVMETQYF	TGCAGCGTTGAGGGGGGGGTAATGGAGACCCAGTACTTC
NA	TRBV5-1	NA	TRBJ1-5	CASSTCVGQPQHF	TGCGCCAGCAGCACTTGCGTAGGACAGCCCCAACATTTT
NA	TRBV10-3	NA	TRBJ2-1	CAISEPGLSSYNEHFF	TGTGCCATCAGTGAGCCGGGACTGAGTTCCTACAATGAGCACTTCTTC
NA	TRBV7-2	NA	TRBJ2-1	CASSLELGWVFF	TGTGCCAGCAGTTTAGAACTGGGCTGGGTGTTCTTC
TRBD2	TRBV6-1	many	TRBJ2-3	CASSEEAGATDTQYF	TGTGCCAGCAGTGAAGAGGCGGGAGCGACTGATACGCAGTATTTT
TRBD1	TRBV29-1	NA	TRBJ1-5	CSVGDRLSQPQHF	TGCAGCGTTGGGGACAGACTCAGTCAACCCCAGCATTTT
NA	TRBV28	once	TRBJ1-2	CTSSLGGGKVYGYTF	TGTACCAGCAGTTTGGGAGGGGGAAAGGTCTATGGCTACACCTTC
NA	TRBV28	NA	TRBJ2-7	CATGGDRASHDQYF	TGTGCCACCGGGGGGGACAGGGCCTCCCACGACCAGTACTTC
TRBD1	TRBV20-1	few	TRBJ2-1	CSARDQGVPSNEQFF	TGCAGTGCTAGAGATCAGGGGGTCCCTTCCAATGAGCAGTTCTTC
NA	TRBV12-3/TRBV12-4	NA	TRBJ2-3	CASSLITQYF	TGTGCCAGCAGTTTAATTACGCAATATTTT
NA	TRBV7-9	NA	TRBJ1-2	CASAGGDYGYAF	TGTGCCAGCGCCGGGGGAGACTATGGCTACGCCTTC